One sample yielded the 31 T cell receptor beta chains listed below, sequenced in a study of cytomegalovirus exposure and HLA in healthy donors (dated by TCRdb to 2016 to 2017). Receptor libraries were prepared by the immunoSEQ multiplex PCR assay. For the multiplex PCR, a mixture combining 60 forward primers for TCR Vbeta segments and 13 reverse primers for TCR Jbeta segments was used. TCRdb stores this immuneACCESS table with in-frame sequences only. Part of the clones is absent; in the studies checked, under half of the shortfall reflects unresolved V genes, and no reason is known for the rest. Present in this sample are around 76,000 clones, just under 80% of which were seen just once. Of the sample, 7.5% to 10% is held by the ten largest clones. The sequenced material came from PBMCs. The receptor set was obtained from a woman in her forties in good health and CMV-seropositive.

This clone came up once. This chain links TRBV7-2 with TRBJ2-1, with D unresolved. The CDR3 runs 15 residues. Germline CDR1 SGHTA, CDR2 FQGNSA. The V end lost 1 base, the J end lost 0 bases, and 7 bases lay between the germline ends. The CDR3 nucleotides read TGTGCCAGCAGCTTAGTTCTTAGCTCCTACAATGAGCAGTTCTTC. Protein: CASSLVLSSYNEQFF.

This chain links TRBV4-3 with TRBJ1-5; 9 bases fit TRBD1. Germline lookup yields CDR1 LGHNA and CDR2 YSLEER. V was clipped by 4 bases and J by 6 bases; unmatched bases: 16. This CDR3 region has 18 residues. Here the CDR3 reads CASSPFTGTGIGGQPQHF. Here the CDR3 DNA reads TGCGCCAGCAGCCCGTTTACCGGGACAGGGATTGGGGGTCAGCCCCAGCATTTT.

For this clone: The junction and the germline gene differ at one end; a read error may be behind it. The same CDR3 can be traced to other DNA sequences in this sample. The V and J genes are TRBV18 and TRBJ1-4, with a tentative D call TRBD1 (6 bases). The CDR3 is made up of 16 amino acids. Per the germline V gene, CDR1 is KGHSH and CDR2 is LQKENI. The CDR3 sequence is CASSPSETGDREKLFF. The CDR3 region has the DNA TGCGCCAGCTCACCGTCGGAGACAGGAGATCGAGAAAAACTGTTTTTT.

This clone has only one observation. The rearrangement links TRBV7-2 to TRBJ1-2; TRBD1 is a possible D gene (5 bases). Germline CDR1 reads SGHTA; CDR2 reads FQGNSA. The CDR3 spans 16 residues. Trimming left V 5 bases short and J 5 bases short, with 21 bases between. The CDR3: CASSRVAGTEVYGYTF. The CDR3 region has the DNA TGTGCCAGCAGCCGGGTGGCGGGGACGGAGGTTTATGGCTACACCTTC.

The chain recombines TRBV11-3 with TRBJ2-5; TRBD2 agrees at 7 bases. This CDR3 comprises 13 residues. V lost 3 bases to trimming and J lost 5 bases; unmatched junction nucleotides: 3. Germline values: CDR1 SGHNT, CDR2 YENEEA. CDR3 amino acids: CASSFGGGETQYF. The CDR3 nucleotides are TGTGCCAGCAGCTTTGGGGGAGGGGAGACCCAGTACTTC.

V usage is TRBV7-2 and J usage is TRBJ2-1, with TRBD2 as a possible D gene (5 bases). With 2 bases removed from V and 0 bases from J, the gap between germline ends came to 8 bases. This CDR3 has 15 amino acids. CDR1 is SGHTA and CDR2 is FQGNSA in the germline V gene. The CDR3 DNA sequence: TGTGCCAGCAGCTTACGGGGTGGCTCCTACAATGAGCAGTTCTTC. Protein product: CASSLRGGSYNEQFF.

The chain couples TRBV30 to TRBJ2-7; no definite D call. V lost 4 bases to trimming and J lost 4 bases, with 11 bases between them. The CDR3 spans 12 residues. Germline V gene sequence: CDR1 GTSNPN, CDR2 SVGIG (reference sequence). The CDR3 region has the DNA TGTGCCTGGACAGGTTTCTCGTACGAGCAGTACTTC. It specifies CAWTGFSYEQYF.

J is TRBJ1-2 and V is TRBV5-6; D unresolved. Germline assignment: CDR1 SGHDT and CDR2 YYEEEE. The CDR3 totals 11 residues. Trimming took 0 bases from V and 10 from J, leaving 7 bases between them. The CDR3 DNA is TGTGCCAGCAGCTTGGGTTTCCACTACACCTTC. It yields the protein CASSLGFHYTF.

There are a few counts of this clone. CDR3 amino acids: CASSGAGGAPSGYTF. CDR3 DNA: TGTGCCAGCAGCGGAGCAGGGGGCGCCCCCAGTGGCTACACCTTC. V gene TRBV9 combines with J gene TRBJ1-2; 8 bases align to TRBD1. Germline CDR1 reads SGDLS; CDR2 reads YYNGEE. The CDR3 length is 15 residues. The V gene end was trimmed by 3 bases and the J gene end by 7 bases; junction bases not matched to a gene: 11.

V and J are TRBV4-1 and TRBJ1-1; D gene ambiguous. Germline V gene lookup returns CDR1 MGHRA and CDR2 YSYEKL. The CDR3 runs 15 residues. V gave up 1 base and J gave up 0 bases, with 9 bases separating them. CDR3 amino acids: CASSQGAGMNTEAFF. In nucleotides, the CDR3 is TGCGCCAGCAGCCAAGGGGCGGGTATGAACACTGAAGCTTTCTTT.

The chain employs TRBV7-2 and TRBJ2-7; 9 bases agree with TRBD2. This CDR3 has 14 residues. Losses at the gene ends were 1 base for V and 7 bases for J; bases not matched to a gene: 5. Germline loops: CDR1 SGHTA, CDR2 FQGNSA. The CDR3 loop reads CASSLVLAGYEQYF. Written as DNA, the CDR3 is TGTGCCAGCAGCTTAGTGCTAGCGGGGTATGAGCAGTACTTC.

This clone appeared a single time. This chain uses TRBV11-3 with TRBJ2-1; TRBD2 aligns across 9 bases. The CDR3 loop spans 13 amino acids. V gave up 4 bases and J gave up 5 bases; unmatched junction bases: 0. Germline V lookup: CDR1 SGHNT, CDR2 YENEEA. The CDR3 region has the DNA TGTGCCAGCAGCTCTAGCGGGGACAATGAGCAGTTCTTC. Amino acids: CASSSSGDNEQFF.

This clone occurred once. Other DNA sequences from this sample encode an identical CDR3 as well. In DNA form, the CDR3 reads TGTGCCAGCAGCTTACGGAGCGGGGGGGCCACAGATACGCAGTATTTT. This encodes CASSLRSGGATDTQYF. The chain has TRBV27 and TRBJ2-3, with TRBD2 matching over 10 bases. Germline V gene data show CDR1 as MNHEY and CDR2 as SMNVEV (reference sequence). The V segment lost 6 bases and the J segment 2 bases; nucleotides outside the gene matches: 8. The CDR3 extends over 16 amino acids.

This clone was seen a few times. The chain recombines TRBV6-6 with TRBJ1-6, with 7 bases that match TRBD1. The CDR3 has 15 residues. J was trimmed by 8 bases and V by 1 base; bases with no gene match: 5. Germline V gives CDR1 MNHNY, CDR2 SVGAGI (reference sequence). CDR3 protein: CASSYLGQAYSPLHF. For the CDR3, the DNA is TGTGCCAGCAGTTACTTAGGACAGGCCTATTCACCCCTCCACTTT.

The chain employs TRBV5-1 and TRBJ2-2, with unresolved D. Germline CDR1 and CDR2: SGHRS and YFSETQ. V was trimmed by 4 bases and J by 0 bases, leaving 10 bases between them. The CDR3 extends over 15 amino acids. CDR3 loop: CASSPRVANTGELFF. The DNA of the CDR3 is TGCGCCAGCAGCCCCCGGGTTGCGAACACCGGGGAGCTGTTTTTT.

CDR3: CASSLAWQGGDGELFF. The CDR3 DNA reads as TGTGCCAGCAGCTTAGCATGGCAGGGAGGTGACGGGGAGCTGTTTTTT. J is TRBJ2-2 and V is TRBV7-9, with D maybe TRBD2 (6 bases). The CDR3 sequence is 16 residues long. Germline loops: CDR1 SEHNR, CDR2 FQNEAQ (reference sequence). Trimming cost V 0 bases and J 7 bases, with 15 bases left between them.

The rearrangement uses TRBV11-3 and TRBJ1-1; no clear D. The length of the CDR3 is 15 residues. V lost 1 base and J 2 bases, leaving 11 bases between the germline ends. CDR1 is SGHNT and CDR2 is YENEEA in the germline V gene. CDR3 sequence: CASSLGSAVNTEAFF. CDR3 in DNA: TGTGCCAGCAGCTTAGGATCTGCAGTCAACACTGAAGCTTTCTTT.

The gene calls are TRBV9 and TRBJ2-5; D is uncertain. The tail of the sequence fits TRBJ2-7 better, so the J call may be wrong. CDR1 is SGDLS, CDR2 YYNGEE, per germline. The CDR3 is 13 amino acids. CDR3: CASSPRSSYEQYF. In DNA, the CDR3 is TGTGCCAGCAGCCCCCGATCCTCCTACGAGCAGTACTTC.

This clone was seen just once. The chain employs TRBV19 and TRBJ2-2; 11 bases align to TRBD1. This CDR3 spans 15 amino acids. V shed 6 bases, J shed 4 bases, and the junction held 4 bases outside the gene matches. Looked up from germline, CDR1 is LNHDA and CDR2 is SQIVND (reference sequence). CDR3 sequence: CASSGQGASTGELFF. The CDR3 bases are TGTGCCAGTAGCGGACAGGGGGCCAGCACCGGGGAGCTGTTTTTT.

This chain uses TRBV10-3 with TRBJ2-2; tentatively, D is TRBD1 (5 bases). Per germline, CDR1 ENHRY and CDR2 SYGVKD. CDR3 length equals 13 residues. Trimming removed 6 bases from V and 3 bases from J, with 8 bases in between. The CDR3 nucleotides are TGTGCCATCAGGGGGCAGGACACCGGGGAGCTGTTTTTT. Translated: CAIRGQDTGELFF.

The chain employs TRBV27 and TRBJ1-6; no clear D. CDR3 size: 13 residues. Trimming removed 5 bases at V and 0 bases at J, with 2 bases between. The germline CDR1 and CDR2 sequences are MNHEY and SMNVEV (reference sequence). CDR3 DNA: TGTGCCAGCAGTCTCTCCTATAATTCACCCCTCCACTTT. Translation: CASSLSYNSPLHF.

The rearrangement links TRBV7-2 to TRBJ1-5; 9 nucleotides match TRBD1. Germline CDR1 is SGHTA and CDR2 is FQGNSA. The CDR3 has 17 amino acids. V gave up 1 base and J gave up 1 base; unmatched junction bases: 5. The CDR3 bases are TGTGCCAGCAGCTTAGTGGGACAGGGTGTGAGCAATCAGCCCCAGCATTTT. This gives the protein CASSLVGQGVSNQPQHF.

The genes are TRBV7-9 and TRBJ1-5; D perhaps matches TRBD1 (6 bases). The ends were cut back, 1 base at V and 6 bases at J, with 16 bases in the middle. The V gene's germline CDR1 is SEHNR and CDR2 FQNEAQ (reference sequence). The CDR3 totals 16 residues. The DNA of the CDR3 is TGTGCCAGCAGCTTAGATTCGGGGGGCCACATTCAGCCCCAGCATTTT. It translates to CASSLDSGGHIQPQHF.

The V gene is TRBV2, the J gene TRBJ1-1; D gene ambiguous. V lost 4 bases to trimming and J lost 3 bases, with 12 bases between them. Per the germline V gene, CDR1 is SNHLY and CDR2 is FYNNEI. The CDR3 is 14 residues long. The CDR3 DNA follows: TGTGCCAGCAGTGGTCCGCTAACTGACACTGAAGCTTTCTTT. Its translation is CASSGPLTDTEAFF.

The chain employs TRBV19 and TRBJ1-2; D possibly corresponds to TRBD1 (5 bases). The CDR3 length is 13 residues. CDR1 and CDR2 (germline): LNHDA, SQIVND (reference sequence). Trimming took 2 bases from V and 6 from J, leaving 10 bases between them. The CDR3 sequence: CASSIQGVDGYTF. The CDR3 region has the DNA TGTGCCAGTAGTATACAGGGTGTGGATGGCTACACCTTC.

The chain employs TRBV18 and TRBJ2-7; tentatively, D is TRBD2 (6 bases). V lost 6 bases to trimming and J lost 5 bases, with 11 bases between them. Germline V gives CDR1 KGHSH, CDR2 LQKENI. This CDR3 spans 12 amino acids. The CDR3 protein is CASSPGLHEQYF. CDR3 nucleotide sequence: TGTGCCAGCTCCCCCGGACTACACGAGCAGTACTTC.

This chain connects TRBV7-6 to TRBJ2-3, with TRBD2 identical over 12 bases. The CDR3 totals 16 residues. Trimming cost V 3 bases and J 1 base; bases outside gene matches: 2. The germline V gene encodes CDR1 SGHVS and CDR2 FNYEAQ. This CDR3 reads CASSFRLAGGTDTQYF. The CDR3 DNA reads as TGTGCCAGCAGCTTCCGACTAGCGGGGGGCACAGATACGCAGTATTTT.

V usage is TRBV19 and J usage is TRBJ1-3; unclear D gene. The CDR3 runs to 15 residues. Germline V lookup: CDR1 LNHDA, CDR2 SQIVND (reference sequence). V gave up 8 bases and J gave up 0 bases, with 14 bases separating them. CDR3 region: CASRSQARSGNTIYF. The DNA of the CDR3 is TGTGCCAGTCGTTCGCAGGCCCGCTCTGGAAACACCATATATTTT.

The chain couples TRBV19 to TRBJ2-7, with TRBD1 matching 9 bases. The CDR3 spans 15 residues. Per germline, CDR1 LNHDA and CDR2 SQIVND (reference sequence). The V segment lost 4 bases and the J segment 0 bases; nucleotides outside the gene matches: 4. The chain's CDR3 is CASSNQGQGSYEQYF. The CDR3 DNA reads TGTGCCAGTAGTAATCAGGGACAGGGCTCCTACGAGCAGTACTTC.

This chain's CDR3 is CASRPFSGVYNEQFF. In DNA form, the CDR3 reads TGTGCCAGCAGGCCTTTTTCGGGGGTCTACAATGAGCAGTTCTTC. This sequence joins TRBV6-4 and TRBJ2-1; tentative D call: TRBD2 (6 bases). This CDR3 spans 15 amino acids. From germline, CDR1 is MRHNA and CDR2 SNTAGT. V lost 6 bases and J 3 bases, leaving 15 bases between the germline ends.

The rearrangement uses TRBV7-2 and TRBJ2-5, with a possible D match to TRBD2 (6 bases). CDR3 length: 13 residues. V was trimmed by 5 bases and J by 5 bases, leaving 12 bases between them. Germline CDR1 is SGHTA and CDR2 is FQGNSA. For the CDR3, the DNA is TGTGCCAGCAGCCGGGACTTAACGGAGACCCAGTACTTC. Translation gives CASSRDLTETQYF.